This is a list of T cell receptor beta chains from one sample in a study of CD4 T cells in relation to SARS-CoV-2 and coronaviruses. Their antigen targets remain unknown. Method: immunoSEQ multiplex PCR; TCRdb's copy keeps in-frame clones and lacks some. The sample has about 18,000 clones, about 72% seen once. The material sequenced was CD4+ T cells from PBMCs, cultured in vitro. Every receptor here comes from a human donor in good health. The CDR3 runs from the conserved cysteine through the conserved F or W. A D gene is named only where the DNA matches it firmly. Not every row has a clone size; where given, it reads once, few, many or a size class.

d_call: .; cdr3_length: 15; clone_size: .; v_call: TRBV28; j_call: TRBJ1-6; cdr3_aa: CASSYADRPNSPLHF; cdr3_nt: TGTGCCAGCAGTTATGCGGACAGACCCAATTCACCCCTCCACTTT
d_call: .; cdr3_length: 14; clone_size: once; v_call: TRBV6-1; j_call: TRBJ2-7; cdr3_aa: CASSEWEENYEQYF; cdr3_nt: TGTGCCAGCAGTGAATGGGAGGAGAACTACGAGCAGTACTTC
d_call: .; cdr3_length: 12; clone_size: .; v_call: TRBV29-1; j_call: TRBJ2-5; cdr3_aa: CSAALVGETQYF; cdr3_nt: TGCAGCGCCGCGTTAGTGGGGGAGACCCAGTACTTC
d_call: .; cdr3_length: 13; clone_size: .; v_call: TRBV24-1; j_call: TRBJ2-1; cdr3_aa: CATSDIEFDEQFF; cdr3_nt: TGTGCCACCAGTGATATTGAATTTGATGAGCAGTTCTTC
d_call: .; cdr3_length: 15; clone_size: .; v_call: TRBV9; j_call: TRBJ1-2; cdr3_aa: CASSSALVLGYGYTF; cdr3_nt: TGTGCCAGCAGCTCAGCCTTGGTTCTCGGCTATGGCTACACCTTC
d_call: TRBD2; cdr3_length: 15; clone_size: .; v_call: TRBV4-1; j_call: TRBJ2-7; cdr3_aa: CASSLTSGRGYEQYF; cdr3_nt: TGCGCCAGCAGCCTAACTAGCGGGAGAGGCTACGAGCAGTACTTC
d_call: TRBD2; cdr3_length: 15; clone_size: .; v_call: TRBV27; j_call: TRBJ2-2; cdr3_aa: CASRPGLADTGELFF; cdr3_nt: TGTGCCAGCAGACCGGGACTAGCTGACACCGGGGAGCTGTTTTTT
d_call: .; cdr3_length: 13; clone_size: .; v_call: TRBV3-1/TRBV3-2; j_call: TRBJ1-2; cdr3_aa: CASSQGGTRGYTF; cdr3_nt: TGTGCCAGCAGCCAAGGAGGTACTCGTGGCTACACCTTC
d_call: .; cdr3_length: 13; clone_size: .; v_call: TRBV3-1/TRBV3-2; j_call: TRBJ2-3; cdr3_aa: CASSQGHAGTQYF; cdr3_nt: TGTGCCAGCAGCCAAGGGCATGCAGGTACGCAGTATTTT
d_call: .; cdr3_length: 12; clone_size: once; v_call: TRBV6-5; j_call: TRBJ2-7; cdr3_aa: CAAESTSYEQYF; cdr3_nt: TGTGCCGCCGAGTCTACTTCCTACGAGCAGTACTTC
d_call: .; cdr3_length: 17; clone_size: .; v_call: TRBV24-1; j_call: TRBJ2-3; cdr3_aa: CATSDLRLGDGTDTQYF; cdr3_nt: TGTGCCACCAGTGATTTGAGGTTGGGAGACGGCACAGATACGCAGTATTTT
d_call: .; cdr3_length: 15; clone_size: few; v_call: TRBV28; j_call: TRBJ2-7; cdr3_aa: CASTPPGSGIYEQYF; cdr3_nt: TGTGCCAGCACCCCCCCAGGGTCTGGGATCTACGAGCAGTACTTC
d_call: .; cdr3_length: 15; clone_size: .; v_call: TRBV5-1; j_call: TRBJ2-3; cdr3_aa: CASSLEGRRTDTQYF; cdr3_nt: TGCGCCAGCAGCTTGGAGGGACGGCGCACAGATACGCAGTATTTT
d_call: .; cdr3_length: 14; clone_size: medium-sized; v_call: TRBV6-5; j_call: TRBJ1-6; cdr3_aa: CASTNRNYNSPLHF; cdr3_nt: TGTGCCAGCACTAACAGAAACTATAATTCACCCCTCCACTTT
d_call: .; cdr3_length: 15; clone_size: few; v_call: TRBV4-1; j_call: TRBJ2-1; cdr3_aa: CASSQEGARENEQFF; cdr3_nt: TGCGCCAGCAGCCAAGAGGGGGCGCGGGAGAATGAGCAGTTCTTC
d_call: .; cdr3_length: 12; clone_size: .; v_call: TRBV2; j_call: TRBJ2-3; cdr3_aa: CASSRQEDTQYF; cdr3_nt: TGTGCCAGCAGTCGACAGGAGGATACGCAGTATTTT
d_call: TRBD1; cdr3_length: 14; clone_size: few; v_call: TRBV5-4; j_call: TRBJ1-1; cdr3_aa: CASRRDRGPTEAFF; cdr3_nt: TGTGCCAGCAGACGGGACAGGGGGCCAACTGAAGCTTTCTTT
d_call: .; cdr3_length: 13; clone_size: .; v_call: TRBV27; j_call: TRBJ2-7; cdr3_aa: CASRSGGTVQQYF; cdr3_nt: TGTGCCAGCAGATCCGGGGGCACGGTCCAGCAGTACTTC
d_call: TRBD1; cdr3_length: 16; clone_size: .; v_call: TRBV11-1; j_call: TRBJ2-7; cdr3_aa: CASSLDDWDRDYEQYF; cdr3_nt: TGTGCCAGCAGCTTGGACGACTGGGACAGGGACTACGAGCAGTACTTC
d_call: .; cdr3_length: 18; clone_size: .; v_call: TRBV11-2; j_call: TRBJ1-6; cdr3_aa: CASSLHYSGSSYNSPLHF; cdr3_nt: TGTGCCAGCAGCTTACATTACTCAGGGAGCTCCTATAATTCACCCCTCCACTTT
d_call: .; cdr3_length: 15; clone_size: .; v_call: TRBV3-1/TRBV3-2; j_call: TRBJ2-6; cdr3_aa: CASSQVPSGANVLTF; cdr3_nt: TGTGCCAGCAGCCAAGTACCCAGCGGGGCCAACGTCCTGACTTTC
d_call: .; cdr3_length: 13; clone_size: .; v_call: TRBV27; j_call: TRBJ2-7; cdr3_aa: CASSLGTPYEQYF; cdr3_nt: TGTGCCAGCAGTTTAGGTACTCCCTACGAGCAGTACTTC
d_call: TRBD1; cdr3_length: 15; clone_size: .; v_call: TRBV28; j_call: TRBJ2-5; cdr3_aa: CASSSLTGSGETQYF; cdr3_nt: TGTGCCAGCAGTTCCCTGACAGGGAGTGGGGAGACCCAGTACTTC
d_call: .; cdr3_length: 20; clone_size: once; v_call: TRBV28; j_call: TRBJ2-2; cdr3_aa: CASSFRVGPSFQMYTGELFF; cdr3_nt: TGTGCCAGCAGTTTCAGGGTGGGACCAAGCTTCCAGATGTACACCGGGGAGCTGTTTTTT
d_call: TRBD2; cdr3_length: 16; clone_size: .; v_call: TRBV3-1/TRBV3-2; j_call: TRBJ2-1; cdr3_aa: CASSQGLAGGYNEQFF; cdr3_nt: TGTGCCAGCAGCCAAGGACTAGCGGGAGGCTACAATGAGCAGTTCTTC
d_call: .; cdr3_length: 13; clone_size: .; v_call: TRBV20-1; j_call: TRBJ1-4; cdr3_aa: CSASSLGNEKLFF; cdr3_nt: TGCAGTGCTAGTTCCCTGGGTAATGAAAAACTGTTTTTT
d_call: TRBD2; cdr3_length: 15; clone_size: few; v_call: TRBV19; j_call: TRBJ2-7; cdr3_aa: CASSPLAGGGGEQYF; cdr3_nt: TGTGCCAGTAGTCCCCTTGCGGGGGGCGGTGGCGAGCAGTACTTC
d_call: .; cdr3_length: 15; clone_size: .; v_call: TRBV15; j_call: TRBJ2-4; cdr3_aa: CATSRLNREVDIQYF; cdr3_nt: TGTGCCACCAGCAGACTAAACAGGGAGGTGGACATTCAGTACTTC
d_call: .; cdr3_length: 16; clone_size: .; v_call: TRBV28; j_call: TRBJ2-5; cdr3_aa: CASSHLLTGAQETQYF; cdr3_nt: TGTGCCAGCAGTCACCTCCTCACGGGGGCTCAGGAGACCCAGTACTTC
d_call: .; cdr3_length: 12; clone_size: .; v_call: TRBV24-1; j_call: TRBJ1-2; cdr3_aa: CATSSGTSGYTF; cdr3_nt: TGTGCCACCAGTAGCGGGACATCGGGCTACACCTTC
d_call: .; cdr3_length: 13; clone_size: .; v_call: TRBV2; j_call: TRBJ2-7; cdr3_aa: CASSQPNPHEQYF; cdr3_nt: TGTGCCAGCAGCCAGCCAAACCCCCACGAGCAGTACTTC
d_call: .; cdr3_length: 17; clone_size: .; v_call: TRBV5-1; j_call: TRBJ1-4; cdr3_aa: CASSLGNSAGTNEKLFF; cdr3_nt: TGCGCCAGCAGCTTGGGTAATTCTGCAGGAACTAATGAAAAACTGTTTTTT
d_call: TRBD1; cdr3_length: 15; clone_size: .; v_call: TRBV25-1; j_call: TRBJ1-1; cdr3_aa: CASSATGNLNTEAFF; cdr3_nt: TGTGCCAGCAGTGCGACAGGGAACCTGAACACTGAAGCTTTCTTT
d_call: .; cdr3_length: 15; clone_size: .; v_call: TRBV5-5; j_call: TRBJ1-5; cdr3_aa: CASSLGGLFNQPQHF; cdr3_nt: TGTGCCAGCAGCTTAGGGGGATTGTTCAATCAGCCCCAGCATTTT
d_call: .; cdr3_length: 14; clone_size: .; v_call: TRBV19; j_call: TRBJ1-1; cdr3_aa: CASSEIREGAEAFF; cdr3_nt: TGTGCCAGTAGTGAGATTCGGGAGGGCGCTGAAGCTTTCTTT
d_call: .; cdr3_length: 13; clone_size: .; v_call: TRBV28; j_call: TRBJ1-2; cdr3_aa: CASSLTGNYGYTF; cdr3_nt: TGTGCCAGCAGTCTTACAGGGAACTATGGCTACACCTTC
d_call: TRBD2; cdr3_length: 16; clone_size: .; v_call: TRBV7-7; j_call: TRBJ2-1; cdr3_aa: CASSPSTSGTYNEQFF; cdr3_nt: TGTGCCAGCAGCCCATCGACTAGCGGGACTTACAATGAGCAGTTCTTC
d_call: .; cdr3_length: 14; clone_size: .; v_call: TRBV18; j_call: TRBJ2-3; cdr3_aa: CASSPPSGSDTQYF; cdr3_nt: TGTGCCAGCTCACCACCCTCAGGGTCGGATACGCAGTATTTT
d_call: TRBD2; cdr3_length: 15; clone_size: .; v_call: TRBV19; j_call: TRBJ2-7; cdr3_aa: CASSSTSGINYEQYF; cdr3_nt: TGTGCCAGTAGCTCGACTAGCGGGATAAACTACGAGCAGTACTTC
d_call: .; cdr3_length: 15; clone_size: .; v_call: TRBV18; j_call: TRBJ2-2; cdr3_aa: CASSPQTAHAGELFF; cdr3_nt: TGTGCCAGCTCACCACAGACGGCACACGCCGGGGAGCTGTTTTTT
d_call: TRBD2; cdr3_length: 15; clone_size: .; v_call: TRBV3-1/TRBV3-2; j_call: TRBJ2-1; cdr3_aa: CASSSHSGRHNEQFF; cdr3_nt: TGTGCCAGCAGTTCTCATAGCGGGAGGCACAATGAGCAGTTCTTC
d_call: TRBD1; cdr3_length: 18; clone_size: .; v_call: TRBV19; j_call: TRBJ1-3; cdr3_aa: CASSIGPTGKVSGNTIYF; cdr3_nt: TGTGCCAGTAGTATAGGCCCGACAGGGAAGGTCTCTGGAAACACCATATATTTT
d_call: .; cdr3_length: 12; clone_size: .; v_call: TRBV6-6; j_call: TRBJ2-3; cdr3_aa: CASTPGTDTQYF; cdr3_nt: TGTGCCAGCACACCGGGCACAGATACGCAGTATTTT
d_call: .; cdr3_length: 14; clone_size: .; v_call: TRBV18; j_call: TRBJ2-3; cdr3_aa: CASSPLISTDTQYF; cdr3_nt: TGTGCCAGCTCACCTTTAATTAGCACAGATACGCAGTATTTT
d_call: .; cdr3_length: 12; clone_size: .; v_call: TRBV12-3/TRBV12-4; j_call: TRBJ2-2; cdr3_aa: CASIRTPGELFF; cdr3_nt: TGTGCCAGCATCCGAACACCCGGGGAGCTGTTTTTT
d_call: .; cdr3_length: 15; clone_size: few; v_call: TRBV2; j_call: TRBJ1-1; cdr3_aa: CASSEKGVGGTEAFF; cdr3_nt: TGTGCCAGCAGTGAGAAGGGGGTCGGCGGGACTGAAGCTTTCTTT
d_call: TRBD2; cdr3_length: 15; clone_size: .; v_call: TRBV6-5; j_call: TRBJ2-1; cdr3_aa: CASGGSWSSYNEQFF; cdr3_nt: TGTGCCAGCGGCGGGAGCTGGAGCTCCTACAATGAGCAGTTCTTC
d_call: TRBD2; cdr3_length: 14; clone_size: .; v_call: TRBV30; j_call: TRBJ2-5; cdr3_aa: CAWSVLAGGETQYF; cdr3_nt: TGTGCCTGGAGTGTACTAGCGGGAGGAGAGACCCAGTACTTC
d_call: .; cdr3_length: 14; clone_size: .; v_call: TRBV3-1/TRBV3-2; j_call: TRBJ2-5; cdr3_aa: CASSQEGLQETQYF; cdr3_nt: TGTGCCAGCAGCCAAGAGGGGTTACAGGAGACCCAGTACTTC
d_call: .; cdr3_length: 13; clone_size: .; v_call: TRBV6-5; j_call: TRBJ1-2; cdr3_aa: CASSLDGSYGYTF; cdr3_nt: TGTGCCAGCAGTTTGGACGGGAGCTATGGCTACACCTTC
d_call: .; cdr3_length: 15; clone_size: .; v_call: TRBV11-2; j_call: TRBJ2-7; cdr3_aa: CASSLADSRSYEQYF; cdr3_nt: TGTGCCAGCAGCTTAGCCGACAGTCGGAGTTACGAGCAGTACTTC
d_call: .; cdr3_length: 14; clone_size: .; v_call: TRBV5-5; j_call: TRBJ1-3; cdr3_aa: CASSWTVSGNTIYF; cdr3_nt: TGTGCCAGCAGCTGGACGGTCTCTGGAAACACCATATATTTT